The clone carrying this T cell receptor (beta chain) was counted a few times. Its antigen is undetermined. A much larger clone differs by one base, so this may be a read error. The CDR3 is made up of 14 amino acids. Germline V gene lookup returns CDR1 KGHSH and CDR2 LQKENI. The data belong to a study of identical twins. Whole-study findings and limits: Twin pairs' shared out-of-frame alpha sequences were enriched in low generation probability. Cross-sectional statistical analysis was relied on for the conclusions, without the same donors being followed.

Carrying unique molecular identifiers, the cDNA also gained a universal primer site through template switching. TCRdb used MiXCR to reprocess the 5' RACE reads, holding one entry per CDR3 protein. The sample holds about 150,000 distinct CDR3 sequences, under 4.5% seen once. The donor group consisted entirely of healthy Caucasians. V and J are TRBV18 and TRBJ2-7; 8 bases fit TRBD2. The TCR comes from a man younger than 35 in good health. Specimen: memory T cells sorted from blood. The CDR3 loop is CASSPSGSSYERYV. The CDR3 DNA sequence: TGTGCCAGCTCACCGAGCGGGAGTTCCTACGAGCGGTACGTC.